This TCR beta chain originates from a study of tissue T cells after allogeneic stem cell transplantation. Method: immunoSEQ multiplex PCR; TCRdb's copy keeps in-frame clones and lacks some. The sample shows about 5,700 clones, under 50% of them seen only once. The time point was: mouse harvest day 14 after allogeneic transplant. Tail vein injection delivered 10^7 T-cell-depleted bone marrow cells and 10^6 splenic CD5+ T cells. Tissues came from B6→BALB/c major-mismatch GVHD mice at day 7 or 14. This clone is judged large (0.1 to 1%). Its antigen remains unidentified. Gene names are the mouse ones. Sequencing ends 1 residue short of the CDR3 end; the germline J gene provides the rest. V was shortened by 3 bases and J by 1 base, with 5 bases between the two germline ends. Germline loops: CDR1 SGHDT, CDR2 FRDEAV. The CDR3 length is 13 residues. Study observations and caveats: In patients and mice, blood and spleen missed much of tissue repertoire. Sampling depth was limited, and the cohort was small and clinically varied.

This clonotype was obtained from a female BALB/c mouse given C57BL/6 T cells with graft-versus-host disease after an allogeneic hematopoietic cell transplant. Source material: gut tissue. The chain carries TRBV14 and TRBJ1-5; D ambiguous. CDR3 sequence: CASSSQNNQAPLF. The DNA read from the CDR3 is TGTGCCAGCAGTTCACAAAACAACCAGGCTCCGCTT.